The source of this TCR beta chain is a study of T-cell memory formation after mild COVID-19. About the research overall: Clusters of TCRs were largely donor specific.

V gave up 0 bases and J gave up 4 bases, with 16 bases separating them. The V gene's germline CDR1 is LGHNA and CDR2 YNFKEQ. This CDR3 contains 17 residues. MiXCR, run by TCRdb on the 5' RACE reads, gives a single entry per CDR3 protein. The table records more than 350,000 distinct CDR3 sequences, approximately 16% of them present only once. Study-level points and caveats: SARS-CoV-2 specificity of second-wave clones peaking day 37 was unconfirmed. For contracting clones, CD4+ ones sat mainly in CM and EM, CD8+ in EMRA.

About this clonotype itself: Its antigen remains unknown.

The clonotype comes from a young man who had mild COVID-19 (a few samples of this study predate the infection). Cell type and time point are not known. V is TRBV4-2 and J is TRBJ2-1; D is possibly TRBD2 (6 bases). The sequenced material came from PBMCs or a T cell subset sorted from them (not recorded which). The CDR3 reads CASSQDIGGESYNEQFF. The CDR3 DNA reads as TGTGCCAGCAGCCAAGATATCGGCGGGGAAAGTTACAATGAGCAGTTCTTC.